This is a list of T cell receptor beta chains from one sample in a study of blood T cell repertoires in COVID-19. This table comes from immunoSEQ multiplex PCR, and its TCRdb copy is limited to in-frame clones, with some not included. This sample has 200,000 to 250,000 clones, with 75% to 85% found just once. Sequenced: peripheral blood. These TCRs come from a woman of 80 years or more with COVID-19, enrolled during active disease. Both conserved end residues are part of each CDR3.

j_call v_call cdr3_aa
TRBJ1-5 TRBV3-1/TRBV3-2 CASSRSGQVSNQPQHF
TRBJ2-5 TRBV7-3 CASSLVPGGLGAQYF
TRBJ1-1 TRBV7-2 CASSAGRKPEAFF
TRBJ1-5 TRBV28 CASNVGSVTQHF
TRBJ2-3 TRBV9 CASSVASARGGNTDTQYF
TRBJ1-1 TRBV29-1 CSVEDSNTEAFF
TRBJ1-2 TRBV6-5 CASSYQAGGHYGYTF
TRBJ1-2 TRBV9 CASSPISVFGYTF
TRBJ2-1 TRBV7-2 CASSSRTPSPGHEQFF
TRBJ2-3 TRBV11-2 CASSPRASGGRTDTQYF
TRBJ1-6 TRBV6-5 CASRREGALSSPLHF
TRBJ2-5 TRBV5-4 CASSPLAGEAETQYF
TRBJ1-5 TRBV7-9 CASSLAPGGNQPQHF
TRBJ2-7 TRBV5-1 CASSLGTSGTYEQYF
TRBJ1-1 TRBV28 CASSLRGTEAFF
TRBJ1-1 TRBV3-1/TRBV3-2 CATTGTGGPTEAFF
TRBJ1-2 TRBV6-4 CASSPTPTGDRYTF
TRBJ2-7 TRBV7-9 CASSSRGYYEQYF
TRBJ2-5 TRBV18 CASSPPAGVGTQYF
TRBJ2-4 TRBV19 CASSILAGGNIQYF
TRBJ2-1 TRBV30 CAWSSGTGYNEQFF
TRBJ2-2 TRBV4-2 CASSQPGQGNTGELFF
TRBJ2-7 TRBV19 CASSIVGGEGASQYF
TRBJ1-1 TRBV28 CASSFPALALNTEAFF
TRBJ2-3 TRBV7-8 CASRGLAGFTDTQYF
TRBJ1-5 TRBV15 CATSRGGRGLVQPQHF
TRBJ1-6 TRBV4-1 CASSQDLSTGRRPLHF
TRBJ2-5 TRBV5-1 CASSLGLRETQYF
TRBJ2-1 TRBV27 CASSPSGRAGNEQFF
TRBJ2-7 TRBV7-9 CASSLPGGRGEQYF
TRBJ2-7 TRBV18 CASSPPTGLHEQYF